The 14 T cell receptor beta chains below come from one sample, sequenced in a study of blood T cells in healthy people across ages (dated by TCRdb to the mid-2010s). The library was produced with 5' RACE. Sequencer: Illumina HiSeq 2500. A second about 7 to 11 cycle PCR used a sample-barcoded 5' primer and a J-beta primer mix. TCRdb reprocessed the public reads (quality trimming at Q25 with fastp, clone calling with MiXCR) and kept in-frame beta chains. Here each entry gathers all rows of one CDR3 protein and keeps the most common genes and DNA. The sample includes about a million distinct CDR3 sequences, with roughly 43% observed a single time. The biggest ten clones account for 10% to 15% of the sample. Sequencing was performed on blood. Receptors originate from a man younger than 40 in good health.

The chain recombines TRBV6-1 with TRBJ2-4, with D perhaps matching TRBD2 (6 bases). The last part of the DNA fits TRBJ2-7 better; the J call may be wrong. The germline V gene encodes CDR1 MNHNS and CDR2 SASEGT. The CDR3 is 14 amino acids. CDR3 in DNA: TGTGCCAGCAGTGAACCCGGGACTTCCTACGAGCAGTACTTC. Protein: CASSEPGTSYEQYF.

In its sample, this clonotype was seen a few times. The V and J genes are TRBV2 and TRBJ2-3, with 9 bases lining up with TRBD2. The CDR3 contains 13 residues. Germline loops: CDR1 SNHLY, CDR2 FYNNEI. The junction had 2 bases not matched to a gene; V was cut back by 10 bases and J by 0 bases. CDR3 protein: CATLAGSTDTQYF. The CDR3 coding sequence is TGTGCCACCCTAGCGGGGAGCACAGATACGCAGTATTTT.

This chain connects TRBV9 to TRBJ2-4; D possibly corresponds to TRBD1 (5 bases). The CDR3 has 14 residues. V was pared by 3 bases and J by 4 bases, with 11 bases between. The germline V gene has CDR1 SGDLS and CDR2 YYNGEE. The DNA of the CDR3 is TGTGCCAGCAGCGGGCAGGGTGGGAAAAACATTCAGTACTTC. This translates into CASSGQGGKNIQYF. The full variable domain, its missing parts supplied by reference TRBV9 and TRBJ2-4, is DSGVTQTPKHLITATGQRVTLRCSPRSGDLSVYWYQQSLDQGLQFLIQYYNGEERAKGNILERFSAQQFPDLHSELNLSSLELGDSALYFCASSGQGGKNIQYFGAGTRLSVL.

This clonotype has only a few counts. The chain links TRBV7-6 to TRBJ2-1; 8 bases line up with TRBD2. This CDR3 is built from 14 residues. Germline-derived CDR1 and CDR2 are SGHVS and FNYEAQ. The ends lost 1 base at V and 10 bases at J; junction bases unmatched: 6. The CDR3, as DNA: TGTGCCAGCAGCTTAGACCCGGGCGGGGGGGAGCAGTTCTTC. This gives the protein CASSLDPGGGEQFF.

The chain has TRBV20-1 and TRBJ2-4, with 7 bases identical to TRBD2. Judging by the DNA end, TRBJ2-7 fits better; the J call may be wrong. CDR3 length: 14 residues. CDR1 is DFQATT, CDR2 SNEGSKA, per germline (reference sequence). CDR3 residues: CSAREGGGRYEQYF. DNA for the CDR3: TGCAGTGCTAGAGAGGGCGGCGGGAGATACGAGCAGTACTTC.

J is TRBJ1-4 and V is TRBV27; D is unclear. V lost 5 bases to trimming and J lost 0 bases, with 7 bases between them. Germline V gene lookup returns CDR1 MNHEY and CDR2 SMNVEV (reference sequence). This CDR3 is 14 amino acids long. The CDR3 is CASSGLATNEKLFF. CDR3 DNA sequence: TGTGCCAGCAGTGGGCTTGCAACTAATGAAAAACTGTTTTTT.

On this clonotype itself: Just one base apart from a much larger clone, this may be a read error. The genes are TRBV12-3 or TRBV12-4 and TRBJ2-1; either TRBD1 or TRBD2 may fit D (5 bases each). The CDR3 is 15 amino acids. V was trimmed by 8 bases and J by 4 bases, leaving 18 bases between them. For the CDR3, the DNA is TGTGCCAGCCGCTCCCCGGGGCGCCGGTACAATGAGCAGTTCTTC. It encodes CASRSPGRRYNEQFF.

The chain combines TRBV7-2 with TRBJ2-1; D unresolved. The CDR3 is 15 residues long. Germline V gene lookup returns CDR1 SGHTA and CDR2 FQGNSA. V was cut by 3 bases and J by 0 bases, with 9 bases left in between. CDR3 coding DNA: TGTGCCAGCAGCTTGACCTATAGCTCCTACAATGAGCAGTTCTTC. Its protein product is CASSLTYSSYNEQFF.

This sequence joins TRBV4-3 and TRBJ2-7, with TRBD1 as a possible D gene (6 bases). V shed 5 bases and J shed 6 bases, with 14 bases lying between them. CDR3 length: 13 residues. Germline values: CDR1 LGHNA, CDR2 YSLEER. The CDR3 nucleotides are TGCGCCAGCAGCACTCAGGGGTTCGGCGAGCAGTACTTC. Residues: CASSTQGFGEQYF.

V usage is TRBV5-6 and J usage is TRBJ2-4; D uncertain. The J call may be incorrect, as the DNA end agrees better with TRBJ2-7. This CDR3 has 14 amino acids. The germline gives CDR1 SGHDT, CDR2 YYEEEE. As DNA, the CDR3 is TGTGCCAGCAGCTTGGTCGCCGCGGTAAACGAGCAGTACTTC. Amino acids: CASSLVAAVNEQYF.

V usage is TRBV11-1 and J usage is TRBJ1-6, with D hard to call. V shed 5 bases and J shed 6 bases, with 17 bases lying between them. The CDR3 runs to 16 residues. Germline assignment: CDR1 SGHAT and CDR2 FQDESV (reference sequence). As DNA, the CDR3 is TGTGCCAGCAGCACCTCCGGGCAGAAACTTAATTCACCCCTCCACTTT. Translating gives CASSTSGQKLNSPLHF.

This clonotype appeared a few times. The rearrangement joins TRBV27 to TRBJ2-5; the match to TRBD2 covers 9 bases. This CDR3 is built from 16 residues. J gave up 5 bases and V 3 bases, and 10 bases lay outside the gene matches. Germline CDR1 MNHEY, CDR2 SMNVEV (reference sequence). The CDR3 DNA reads TGTGCCAGCAGTTTGGTGATAGCGGGAGTCTATGAGACCCAGTACTTC. Translating gives CASSLVIAGVYETQYF.

This clonotype occurred many times. The V gene is TRBV29-1, the J gene TRBJ2-3, with D unclear. Germline values: CDR1 SQVTM, CDR2 ANQGSEA. CDR3 length: 12 residues. Trimming cost V 7 bases and J 2 bases, with 10 bases left between them. This CDR3 reads CSETANTDTQYF. The CDR3 DNA is TGCAGCGAGACTGCAAACACAGATACGCAGTATTTT.

The V and J genes are TRBV6-2 or TRBV6-3 and TRBJ1-1, with 7 bases lining up with TRBD1. V dropped 5 bases and J dropped 5; count of bases not matched to a gene: 14. Germline CDR1 is MNHEY and CDR2 is SVGEGT. The CDR3 sequence is 16 residues long. CDR3 DNA: TGTGCCAGCAGTGGCGGGGACAGTCTCAGGGGGACTGAAGCTTTCTTT. As protein: CASSGGDSLRGTEAFF.